A single sample gave rise to the 14 T cell receptor beta chains below, sequenced in a study of cytomegalovirus exposure and HLA in healthy donors. 13 Jbeta primers and 60 Vbeta primers were used for the PCR. The table came from immunoSEQ multiplex PCR; TCRdb's copy has only in-frame clones and leaves some out. Among about 100,000 clones listed, around four fifths were seen once. Sequencing input: PBMCs. The receptors were sampled from a man aged 35 to 55 in good health and CMV-seropositive.

The chain combines TRBV7-9 with TRBJ2-6; D is unclear. The CDR3 spans 15 residues. Trimming stripped 2 bases from V and 0 bases from J, with 5 bases between. Germline CDR1 is SEHNR and CDR2 is FQNEAQ (reference sequence). The CDR3 bases are TGTGCCAGCAGCTTAAGCTCCTCTGGGGCCAACGTCCTGACTTTC. Its translation: CASSLSSSGANVLTF.

The rearrangement links TRBV9 to TRBJ1-1; the D is unclear. The germline gives CDR1 SGDLS, CDR2 YYNGEE. The CDR3 consists of 14 residues. Trimming left V 3 bases short and J 5 bases short, with 14 bases between. This CDR3 is CASSATPGSTEAFF. The CDR3 coding sequence is TGTGCCAGCAGCGCCACCCCCGGTTCGACTGAAGCTTTCTTT.

The table lists this clone with a few counts. The V and J genes are TRBV6-4 and TRBJ2-1; 10 bases map to TRBD2. Germline trimming cut 3 bases from V and 8 bases from J; bases unmatched to any gene: 10. The CDR3 runs to 16 residues. Per the germline V gene, CDR1 is MRHNA and CDR2 is SNTAGT. The CDR3 is CASSEDSSGGAYEQFF. The DNA of the CDR3 is TGTGCCAGCAGTGAAGATAGCAGCGGGGGGGCATATGAGCAGTTCTTC.

The V gene is TRBV15, the J gene TRBJ2-5; 7 bases line up with TRBD2. This CDR3 has 14 residues. The germline V gene encodes CDR1 LNHNV and CDR2 YYDKDF (reference sequence). J lost 11 bases, V lost 1 base, and 10 bases had no gene match. CDR3 DNA sequence: TGTGCCACCAGCAGAGGGGGGGGGAGTGGGGAGCAGTACTTC. It yields the protein CATSRGGGSGEQYF.

V usage is TRBV9 and J usage is TRBJ2-2; 8 nucleotides agree with TRBD2. V lost 0 bases and J lost 1; bases outside the gene matches: 5. The germline V gene encodes CDR1 SGDLS and CDR2 YYNGEE. This CDR3 spans 17 amino acids. The CDR3 nucleotides read TGTGCCAGCAGCGTAGGTAGCGGGATAGGGAACACCGGGGAGCTGTTTTTT. Encoded protein: CASSVGSGIGNTGELFF.

This chain joins TRBV9 and TRBJ2-1, with 7 bases lining up with TRBD2. Germline-derived CDR1 and CDR2 are SGDLS and YYNGEE. Trimming at V came to 3 bases and at J to 4 bases, leaving 7 bases not matched to a gene. CDR3 length: 15 amino acids. Here the CDR3 reads CASSARDYQYNEQFF. For the CDR3, the DNA is TGTGCCAGCAGCGCGCGGGACTACCAGTACAATGAGCAGTTCTTC.

This chain uses TRBV5-1 with TRBJ2-3; possible D gene TRBD1, 6 bases. The germline V and J ends were trimmed by 3 bases and 3 bases, with 14 bases remaining between them. Germline V lookup: CDR1 SGHRS, CDR2 YFSETQ. The length of the CDR3 is 15 residues. CDR3 DNA: TGCGCCAGCAGCTCTTCAGGGGCAGAAACAGATACGCAGTATTTT. Protein product: CASSSSGAETDTQYF.

The chain is built from TRBV28 and TRBJ2-7; TRBD1 matches 9 bases. V dropped 6 bases and J dropped 0; count of bases not matched to a gene: 6. CDR1 and CDR2 from the germline V gene are MDHEN and SYDVKM. This CDR3 has 15 residues. CDR3 loop: CASSPPGQGSYEQYF. For the CDR3, the DNA is TGTGCCAGCAGCCCGCCGGGACAGGGCTCCTACGAGCAGTACTTC.

The rearrangement joins TRBV5-1 to TRBJ2-2; D possibly corresponds to TRBD2 (6 bases). Per germline, CDR1 SGHRS and CDR2 YFSETQ. Trimming cost V 4 bases and J 7 bases, with 20 bases left between them. The CDR3 contains 16 residues. CDR3 sequence reads: CASSPQGGEGGGELFF. CDR3 in DNA: TGCGCCAGCAGCCCTCAAGGCGGAGAGGGAGGCGGGGAGCTGTTTTTT.

This clone was observed a handful of times. The J gene is TRBJ1-3, the V gene TRBV9, with D possibly being TRBD1 (6 bases). CDR3 length: 16 residues. Per germline, CDR1 SGDLS and CDR2 YYNGEE. V lost 3 bases to trimming and J lost 0 bases, with 13 bases between them. CDR3 sequence (DNA): TGTGCCAGCAGCGATACGACAGGAAGCTCTGGAAACACCATATATTTT. Translating gives CASSDTTGSSGNTIYF.

This chain joins TRBV6-5 and TRBJ2-7; TRBD2 might be the D (5 bases). The CDR3 loop spans 15 amino acids. Per the germline V gene, CDR1 is MNHEY and CDR2 is SVGAGI. Trimming took off 6 bases at V and 4 bases at J, with 19 bases between the two ends. CDR3 residues: CASRQSPGGYYEQYF. DNA of the CDR3: TGTGCCAGCAGGCAAAGCCCGGGCGGGTATTACGAGCAGTACTTC.

This clone was detected once. The chain links TRBV5-4 to TRBJ2-7; TRBD2 might be the D (6 bases). This CDR3 spans 15 amino acids. Germline CDR1 SGHNT, CDR2 YYREEE (reference sequence). V lost 4 bases and J 8 bases, leaving 22 bases between the germline ends. The CDR3 DNA follows: TGTGCCAGCAGCAGTGGAGGGACCATAGAACAAAAGCAGTACTTC. The encoded protein is CASSSGGTIEQKQYF.

This chain uses TRBV27 with TRBJ2-7; tentatively, D is TRBD1 (6 bases). This CDR3 spans 15 amino acids. Trimming removed 0 bases from V and 3 bases from J, with 12 bases in between. Germline assignment: CDR1 MNHEY and CDR2 SMNVEV (reference sequence). CDR3 residues: CASSLSPGTLYEQYF. For the CDR3, the DNA is TGTGCCAGCAGTTTATCCCCCGGGACACTCTACGAGCAGTACTTC.

The chain has TRBV4-1 and TRBJ2-7, with 7 bases that match TRBD1. Germline assignment: CDR1 MGHRA and CDR2 YSYEKL. After removal of 6 bases from V and 2 bases from J, the junction contained 10 bases not matched to a gene. The CDR3 is 15 amino acids. The CDR3 DNA sequence: TGCGCCAGCAGGCGAGGACAGGAGACTACCTACGAGCAGTACTTC. This codes for CASRRGQETTYEQYF.